A selection of T cell receptor beta chains follows, all from one sample in a study of T cell changes during pregnancy in multiple sclerosis. TCRdb's table, derived via immunoSEQ multiplex PCR, lists solely in-frame clones and lacks some. The data contain 80,000 to 130,000 clones, almost 95% of them singletons. The specimen comprised peripheral blood, sampled before pregnancy. The source is a female donor with multiple sclerosis, enrolled in a pregnancy study. CDR3s include the opening cysteine and the closing phenylalanine or tryptophan. Not every row has a clone size; where given, it reads once, few, many or a size class.

j_call v_call clone_size cdr3_aa
TRBJ1-2 TRBV12-5 NA CASGLQGAGDGYTF
TRBJ2-1 TRBV27 NA CASSYRGTSYNEQFF
TRBJ2-2 TRBV29-1 NA CSVDDDRVDTGELFF
TRBJ1-1 TRBV30 few CAWSVRGTEAFF
TRBJ2-3 TRBV9 NA CASSGSGGLTSADTQYF
TRBJ2-1 TRBV6-1 NA CASSEARDSQREQFF
TRBJ2-7 TRBV18 NA CASSENRGLHEQYF
TRBJ2-1 TRBV9 NA CASSQTSGNYNEQFF
TRBJ2-7 TRBV27 NA CASSLSSTGALPIF
TRBJ2-3 TRBV5-1 once CASSPELGWADTQYF
TRBJ2-3 TRBV11-2 NA CASSSARGRADTQYF
TRBJ2-1 TRBV6-1 NA CASSEVEREPYNEQFF
TRBJ2-2 TRBV27 NA CASSSPTGELFF
TRBJ2-3 TRBV27 NA CASRRTSGTQYF
TRBJ2-5 TRBV5-6 once CWAAGGPGETQYF
TRBJ2-7 TRBV2 NA CASSPGQGVYEQYF
TRBJ2-3 TRBV7-9 NA CASSLRDRDTDTQYF
TRBJ1-5 TRBV4-2 NA CASSQSSQGPENSNQPQHF
TRBJ1-1 TRBV15 NA CATSRESKSTEAFF
TRBJ2-6 TRBV5-5 NA CASSLVGGVVSGANVLTF
TRBJ2-5 TRBV13 once CASSQQETQYF
TRBJ2-1 TRBV19 once CASSIRPSSGRAVSGEQFF